This T cell receptor beta chain is from a study of response to subunit inactivated influenza vaccine. Germline assignment: CDR1 KGHDR and CDR2 SFDVKD. V lost 4 bases and J lost 4, with 11 bases in between. The length of the CDR3 is 14 residues. Of note for this clonotype: The target antigen is unknown.

TCRdb re-derived calls from the RT-PCR reads in MiXCR, one entry per CDR3 protein. The sample lists roughly 570,000 distinct CDR3 sequences; around 15% were seen once. Study findings and constraints: T cells newly recruited by each seasonal influenza vaccination are few, the authors suggested.

J is TRBJ2-3 and V is TRBV24-1; the D is unclear. This clonotype was sampled from a man aged 50-60 years who received an inactivated influenza vaccine. Sequencing was performed on PBMCs from blood, taken 11 to 12 days after vaccination. CDR3 region: CATSDPGRADTQYF. In DNA, the CDR3 is TGTGCCACCAGTGACCCGGGCCGAGCAGATACGCAGTATTTT.